The sequence of this T cell receptor beta chain was determined in a study of blood T cell repertoires in COVID-19. The wider study: Specimens from acute and convalescent COVID-19 originated in the United States, Italy and Spain. T cells, B-cell-depleted T cells, or PBMCs provided the cDNA or gDNA that served as material.

Per the study methods: Researchers report that nucleated cell counts were estimated from reference gene primer amplification. Generated by immunoSEQ multiplex PCR, the TCRdb table keeps only in-frame clones and is missing some. V, J and clone size reflect that table, while D and trimming were determined from the DNA. The repertoire holds roughly 250,000 clones, about 80% seen once, with roughly a tenth in the top ten. The CDR3 contains 14 residues. Trimming removed 10 bases from V and 1 base from J, with 14 bases in between. Per germline, CDR1 SNHLY and CDR2 FYNNEI. The sequencing input was peripheral blood. The chain recombines TRBV2 with TRBJ1-5; TRBD1 might be the D (6 bases). The sequence was collected from an elderly woman with acute or convalescent COVID-19. The DNA for the CDR3 is TGTGCCACCTCCGGAAGGGGGAGCAATCAGCCCCAGCATTTT. Translation gives CATSGRGSNQPQHF.